This T cell receptor beta chain was captured by sequencing in a study of cytomegalovirus exposure and HLA in healthy donors. The study, taken as a whole, reports: Prior analysis indicated that the majority of TCR beta V segments exhibited productivity approximately 90% or approximately 30% of the time. In a later analysis, V- and J-gene trimming of beta chains associated with a DCLRE1C missense variant, replicated independently.

On this clone: Its target is not known.

The PCR ran on 60 Vbeta and 13 Jbeta primers. How the authors handled the data: Roughly 12 million of 75 million to 85 million unique TCR beta chains were shared, per a later count. Clones were read by immunoSEQ multiplex PCR, and TCRdb kept only the in-frame ones, dropping some. That table supplies the V and J calls and clone size; D and trimming were determined from the DNA. The sample comprises about 250,000 clones, about 90% of which are singletons, and about 1.7% rests with the top ten. The specimen was PBMCs. This TCR was recovered from a girl aged 2-15 years in good health and CMV-seronegative.

The CDR3 protein is CASSSGGPNTGELFF. CDR3 in DNA: TGTGCCAGTAGCTCCGGGGGTCCGAACACCGGGGAGCTGTTTTTT. The rearrangement links TRBV19 to TRBJ2-2; weak D call: TRBD2 (6 bases). The germline gives CDR1 LNHDA, CDR2 SQIVND (reference sequence). Trimming took 6 bases from V and 0 from J, leaving 11 bases between them. The CDR3 extends over 15 amino acids.